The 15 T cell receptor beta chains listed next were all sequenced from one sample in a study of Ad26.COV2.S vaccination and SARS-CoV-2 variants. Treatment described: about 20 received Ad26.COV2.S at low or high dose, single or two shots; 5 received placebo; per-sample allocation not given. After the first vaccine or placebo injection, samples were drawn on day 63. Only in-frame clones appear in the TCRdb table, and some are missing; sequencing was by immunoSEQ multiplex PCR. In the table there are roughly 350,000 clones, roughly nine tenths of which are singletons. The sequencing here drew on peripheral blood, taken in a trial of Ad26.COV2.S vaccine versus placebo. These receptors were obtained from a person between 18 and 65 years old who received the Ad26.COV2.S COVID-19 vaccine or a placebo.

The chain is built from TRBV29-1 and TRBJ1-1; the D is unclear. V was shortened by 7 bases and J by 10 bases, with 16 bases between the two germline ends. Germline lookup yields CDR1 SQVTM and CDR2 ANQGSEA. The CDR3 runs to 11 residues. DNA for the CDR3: TGCAGCGCTTTAGACAACTCCGGAGCTTTCTTT. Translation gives CSALDNSGAFF.

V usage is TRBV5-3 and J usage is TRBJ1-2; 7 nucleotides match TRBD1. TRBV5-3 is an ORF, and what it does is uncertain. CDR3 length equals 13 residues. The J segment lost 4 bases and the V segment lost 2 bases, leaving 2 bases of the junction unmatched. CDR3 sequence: CARSFRDSYGYTF. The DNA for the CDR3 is TGTGCCAGAAGCTTTAGGGACAGCTATGGCTACACCTTC.

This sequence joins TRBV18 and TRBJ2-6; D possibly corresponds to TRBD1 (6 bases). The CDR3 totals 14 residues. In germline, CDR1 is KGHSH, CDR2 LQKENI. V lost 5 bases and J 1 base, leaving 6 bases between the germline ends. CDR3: CASSTGSGANVLTF. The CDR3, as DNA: TGTGCCAGCTCAACAGGGTCTGGGGCCAACGTCCTGACTTTC.

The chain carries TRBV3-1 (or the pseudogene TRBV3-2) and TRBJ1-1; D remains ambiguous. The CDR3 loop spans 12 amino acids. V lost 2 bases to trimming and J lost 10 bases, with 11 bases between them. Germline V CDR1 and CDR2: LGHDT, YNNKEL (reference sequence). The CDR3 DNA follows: TGTGCCAGCAGCCAACCCGGTATCGGAGCTTTCTTT. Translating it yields CASSQPGIGAFF.

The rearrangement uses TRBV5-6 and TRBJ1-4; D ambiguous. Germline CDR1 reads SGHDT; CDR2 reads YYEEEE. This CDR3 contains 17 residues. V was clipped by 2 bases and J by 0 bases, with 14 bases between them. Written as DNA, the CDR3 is TGTGCCAGCAGCTTAACAGTTAACCTGGCAACTAATGAAAAACTGTTTTTT. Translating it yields CASSLTVNLATNEKLFF. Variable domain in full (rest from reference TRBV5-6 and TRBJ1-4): DAGVTQSPTHLIKTRGQQVTLRCSPKSGHDTVSWYQQALGQGPQFIFQYYEEEERQRGNFPDRFSGHQFPNYSSELNVNALLLGDSALYLCASSLTVNLATNEKLFFGSGTQLSVL.

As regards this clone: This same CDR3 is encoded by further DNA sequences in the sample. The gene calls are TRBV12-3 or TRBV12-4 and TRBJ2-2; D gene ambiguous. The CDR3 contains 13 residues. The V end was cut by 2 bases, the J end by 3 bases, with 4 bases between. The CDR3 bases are TGTGCCAGCAGTTTAAGAGACACCGGGGAGCTGTTTTTT. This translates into CASSLRDTGELFF.

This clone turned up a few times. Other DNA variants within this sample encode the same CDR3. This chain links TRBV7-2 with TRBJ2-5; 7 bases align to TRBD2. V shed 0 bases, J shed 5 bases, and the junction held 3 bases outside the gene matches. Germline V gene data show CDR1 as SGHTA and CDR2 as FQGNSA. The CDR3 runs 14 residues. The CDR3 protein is CASSLASGRETQYF. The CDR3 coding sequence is TGTGCCAGCAGCTTAGCGTCCGGGAGGGAGACCCAGTACTTC.

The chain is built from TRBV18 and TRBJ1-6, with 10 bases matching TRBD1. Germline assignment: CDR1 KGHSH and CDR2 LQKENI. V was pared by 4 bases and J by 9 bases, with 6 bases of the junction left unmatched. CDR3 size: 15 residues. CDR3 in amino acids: CASSLGTGDRSPLHF. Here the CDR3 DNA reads TGTGCCAGCTCACTAGGGACAGGGGACCGTTCACCCCTCCACTTT.

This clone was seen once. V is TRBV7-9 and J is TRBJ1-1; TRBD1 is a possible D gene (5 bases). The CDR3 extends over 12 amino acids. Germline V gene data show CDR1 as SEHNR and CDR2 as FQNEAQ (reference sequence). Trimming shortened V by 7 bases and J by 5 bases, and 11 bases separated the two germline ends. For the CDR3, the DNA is TGTGCCAGCACCTCGGGGGGGACTGAAGCTTTCTTT. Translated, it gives CASTSGGTEAFF.

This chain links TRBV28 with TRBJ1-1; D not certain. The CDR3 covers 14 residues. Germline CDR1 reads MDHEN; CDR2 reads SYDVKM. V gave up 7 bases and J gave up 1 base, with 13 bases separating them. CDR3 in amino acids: CASNFPVRNTEAFF. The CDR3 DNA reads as TGTGCCAGCAATTTCCCTGTCCGGAACACTGAAGCTTTCTTT. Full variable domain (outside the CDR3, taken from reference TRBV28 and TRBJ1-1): DVKVTQSSRYLVKRTGEKVFLECVQDMDHENMFWYRQDPGLGLRLIYFSYDVKMKEKGDIPEGYSVSREKKERFSLILESASTNQTSMYLCASNFPVRNTEAFFGQGTRLTVV.

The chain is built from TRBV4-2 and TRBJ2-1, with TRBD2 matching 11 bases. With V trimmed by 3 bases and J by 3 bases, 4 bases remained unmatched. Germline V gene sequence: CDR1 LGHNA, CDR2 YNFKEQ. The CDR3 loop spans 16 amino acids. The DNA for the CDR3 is TGTGCCAGCAGCCATACTAGCGGGGGCCACTACAATGAGCAGTTCTTC. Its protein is CASSHTSGGHYNEQFF.

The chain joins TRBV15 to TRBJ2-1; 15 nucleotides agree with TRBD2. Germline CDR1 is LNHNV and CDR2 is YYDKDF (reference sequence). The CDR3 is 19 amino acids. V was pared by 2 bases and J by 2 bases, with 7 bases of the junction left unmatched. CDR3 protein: CATSRIRTSGRAAYNEQFF. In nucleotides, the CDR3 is TGTGCCACCAGCAGAATACGGACTAGCGGGAGGGCCGCCTACAATGAGCAGTTCTTC.

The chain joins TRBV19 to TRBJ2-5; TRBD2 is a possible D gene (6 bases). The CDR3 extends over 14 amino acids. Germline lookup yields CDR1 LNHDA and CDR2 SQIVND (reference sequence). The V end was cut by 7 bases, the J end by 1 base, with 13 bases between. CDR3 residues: CASNRGGVQETQYF. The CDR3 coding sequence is TGTGCCAGTAACCGAGGAGGGGTCCAAGAGACCCAGTACTTC.

The CDR3 sequence is CASSSRRGGIGETQYF. CDR3 DNA: TGTGCCAGCAGCTCCCGTAGGGGTGGAATAGGGGAGACCCAGTACTTC. The chain uses TRBV11-2 and TRBJ2-5; maybe TRBD1 (5 bases). Germline CDR1 reads SGHAT; CDR2 reads FQNNGV. The CDR3 runs to 16 residues. V lost 4 bases to trimming and J lost 5 bases, with 20 bases between them.

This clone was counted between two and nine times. The CDR3 loop is CASSLSGGVGTGELFF. For the CDR3, the DNA is TGTGCCAGCAGCTTGTCAGGGGGCGTTGGCACCGGGGAGCTGTTTTTT. The chain joins TRBV5-6 to TRBJ2-2, with 8 bases fitting TRBD1. V lost 1 base to trimming and J lost 4 bases; unmatched junction nucleotides: 6. Germline V CDR1 and CDR2: SGHDT, YYEEEE. This CDR3 has 16 amino acids.